This is a list of T cell receptor beta chains from one sample in a study of post-analysis software for immune sequencing data. TCRdb itself ran the PCR reads through MiXCR, one entry per CDR3 protein. Of roughly 400,000 distinct CDR3 sequences listed, 39% are singletons. The sample was blood. Receptors originate from a girl aged 2-10 years with multiple sclerosis. CDR3s include the opening cysteine and the closing phenylalanine or tryptophan.

v_call	j_call	cdr3_length	cdr3_aa
TRBV3-1	TRBJ2-3	14	CASSPRTGEDTQYF
TRBV20-1	TRBJ2-5	12	CSAQGLQETQYF
TRBV10-3	TRBJ1-5	16	CAISGGQGGGNQPQHF
TRBV29-1	TRBJ1-2	11	CSVEANYGYTF
TRBV11-2	TRBJ1-4	17	CASRPTGQGPTNEKLFF
TRBV20-1	NA	12	CSAFPRDNEQYF
TRBV10-2	TRBJ1-4	13	CAVQGANNEKLFF
TRBV28	TRBJ2-3	16	CASTLGGQGATDTQYF
TRBV27	TRBJ2-1	13	CASSLSGQHEQFF
TRBV28	TRBJ2-7	14	CASSSPQPRYEQYF
TRBV29-1	TRBJ2-7	14	CSVAAGTGFHEQYF
TRBV7-2	TRBJ1-4	15	CASSPRQGAYEKLFF
TRBV20-1	TRBJ1-4	14	CSASRRRNNEKLFF
TRBV12-5	TRBJ2-7	16	CASGLTPTGLSYEQYF
TRBV20-1	TRBJ2-1	15	CSAPGLAGFRNEQFF
TRBV6-5	TRBJ1-2	15	CASSYSMTGDYGYTF
TRBV6-5	TRBJ1-5	13	CASSTVRNQPQHF
TRBV11-2	TRBJ2-1	13	CASSFLRIDEQFF
TRBV6-1	TRBJ2-7	14	CASSAVAGSYEQYF
TRBV7-6	TRBJ1-6	14	CASSSRTGESPLHF
TRBV11-3	TRBJ2-7	14	CASSLGPSGYEQYF
TRBV3-1	TRBJ2-7	16	CASSQGADRGWNEQYF
TRBV7-7	TRBJ2-1	15	CASSLEAGRHNEQFF
TRBV3-1	TRBJ1-1	13	CASSQGGKTEAFF
TRBV5-1	TRBJ2-7	16	CASSLDGGGTAYEQYF
TRBV13	TRBJ2-1	16	CASSQRAENSYNEQFF
TRBV7-9	TRBJ2-3	14	CASGGENQRGTQYF
TRBV12-3/TRBV12-4	TRBJ2-3	16	CASSSLSRLVTDTQYF
TRBV20-1	TRBJ1-2	14	CSARKAGRVYGYTF
TRBV4-1	TRBJ1-1	16	CASSQGRGDMNTEAFF
TRBV7-9	TRBJ2-1	14	CASSPTGGGYEQFF
TRBV20-1	TRBJ1-4	15	CSARDLEYANEKLFF
TRBV20-1	NA	14	CSATSQGIRNIQYF
TRBV7-2	TRBJ1-2	13	CASSHPGARGYTF
TRBV27	TRBJ2-3	16	CASSLGTGGWTDTQYF
TRBV5-1	TRBJ1-2	13	CASSYDRSYGHTF
TRBV5-5	TRBJ2-7	15	CASTEGTSGTGEQYF
TRBV7-8	TRBJ1-5	14	CASSLGGSSQPQHF
TRBV27	TRBJ2-7	13	CASSRDRVYEQYF
TRBV7-9	TRBJ2-7	14	CASSTSGATYEQYF
TRBV29-1	TRBJ2-7	13	CSVGAADFYEQYF
TRBV6-6	TRBJ2-1	15	CASQAGQGDNNEQFF
TRBV12-3/TRBV12-4	TRBJ2-1	14	CASSLELASNEQFF
TRBV7-3	TRBJ2-1	15	CASSSQRAGYNEQFF
TRBV12-3/TRBV12-4	TRBJ1-5	13	CASSSDSNQPQHF
TRBV2	TRBJ1-5	15	CASSEGEHGNQPQHF